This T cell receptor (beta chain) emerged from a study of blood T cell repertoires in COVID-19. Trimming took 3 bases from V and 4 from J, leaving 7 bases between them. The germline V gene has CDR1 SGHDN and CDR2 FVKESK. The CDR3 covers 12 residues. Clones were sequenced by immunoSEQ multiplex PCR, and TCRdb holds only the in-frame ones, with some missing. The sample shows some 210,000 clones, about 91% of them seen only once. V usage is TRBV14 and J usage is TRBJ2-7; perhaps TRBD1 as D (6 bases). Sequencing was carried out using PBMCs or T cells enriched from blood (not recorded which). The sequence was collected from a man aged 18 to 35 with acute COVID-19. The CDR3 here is CASSHGQYEQYF. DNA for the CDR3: TGTGCCAGCAGCCATGGACAGTACGAGCAGTACTTC.